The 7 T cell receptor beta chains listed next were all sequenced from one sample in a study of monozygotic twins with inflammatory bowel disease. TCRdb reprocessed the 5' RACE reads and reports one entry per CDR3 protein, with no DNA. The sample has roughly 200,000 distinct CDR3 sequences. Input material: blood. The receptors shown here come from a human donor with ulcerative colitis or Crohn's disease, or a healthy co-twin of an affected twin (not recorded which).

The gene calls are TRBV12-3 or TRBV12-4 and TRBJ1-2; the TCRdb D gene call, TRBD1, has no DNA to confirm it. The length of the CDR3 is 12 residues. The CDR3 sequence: CASMKGPYGYTF.

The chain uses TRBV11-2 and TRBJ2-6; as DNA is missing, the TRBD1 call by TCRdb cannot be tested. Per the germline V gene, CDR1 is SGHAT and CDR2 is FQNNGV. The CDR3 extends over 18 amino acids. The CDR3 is CASTGGQKVPSGANVLTF.

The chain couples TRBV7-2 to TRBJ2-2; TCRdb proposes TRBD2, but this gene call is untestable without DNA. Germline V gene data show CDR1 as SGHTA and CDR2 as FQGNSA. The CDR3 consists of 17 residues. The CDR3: CASSPGVAGLTTGELFF.

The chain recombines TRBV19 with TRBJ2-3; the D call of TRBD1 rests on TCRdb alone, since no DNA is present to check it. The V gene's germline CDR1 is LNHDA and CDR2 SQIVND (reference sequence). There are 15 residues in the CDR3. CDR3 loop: CASSPQGTSTDTQYF.

The CDR3 is CASSQGFIGTDTQYF. The gene calls are TRBV14 and TRBJ2-3. The CDR3 has 15 residues. Germline V gene data show CDR1 as SGHDN and CDR2 as FVKESK.

The CDR3 reads CASSPTWTATLSTEAFF. This chain uses TRBV12-3 or TRBV12-4 with TRBJ1-1. The CDR3 contains 17 residues.

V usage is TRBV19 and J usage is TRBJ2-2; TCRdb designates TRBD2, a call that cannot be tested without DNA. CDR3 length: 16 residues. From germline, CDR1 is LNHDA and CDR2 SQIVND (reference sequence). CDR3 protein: CASSISSGRRTGELFF.